Listed below are T cell receptor beta chains from one sample, sequenced in a study of blood T cell repertoires in COVID-19. Produced via immunoSEQ multiplex PCR; TCRdb's table is partial and in-frame only. The sample comprises roughly 260,000 clones, more than 85% of which are singletons, and roughly 2.7% rests with the top ten. The sample comprised peripheral blood. The receptors stem from a person between 18 and 35 years old with COVID-19, enrolled during active disease. Both conserved end residues are part of each CDR3. The order of the fields is V gene, J gene, CDR3 protein.

v_call: TRBV2; j_call: TRBJ2-7; cdr3_aa: CASSETNTGLAGGSEQYF
v_call: TRBV19; j_call: TRBJ2-2; cdr3_aa: CASSMGQGSGTGELFF
v_call: TRBV7-2; j_call: TRBJ2-4; cdr3_aa: CASSLQGLSIQYF
v_call: TRBV28; j_call: TRBJ1-2; cdr3_aa: CASSIQALANYGYTF
v_call: TRBV2; j_call: TRBJ1-2; cdr3_aa: CASSFFPGWGYTF
v_call: TRBV24-1; j_call: TRBJ2-1; cdr3_aa: CATSGSSGTGKVEQFF
v_call: TRBV7-9; j_call: TRBJ2-3; cdr3_aa: CASSPGTGASTDTQYF
v_call: TRBV25-1; j_call: TRBJ1-4; cdr3_aa: CASSESHRGGEKLFF
v_call: TRBV28; j_call: TRBJ2-4; cdr3_aa: CASSGSAASAENIQYF
v_call: TRBV4-3; j_call: TRBJ2-1; cdr3_aa: CASSQVRLGLVSNEQFF
v_call: TRBV6-2/TRBV6-3; j_call: TRBJ2-7; cdr3_aa: CASSFAYEQYF
v_call: TRBV24-1; j_call: TRBJ2-5; cdr3_aa: CATSDPGQPWETQYF
v_call: TRBV4-1; j_call: TRBJ2-7; cdr3_aa: CASSRESPYEQYF
v_call: TRBV9; j_call: TRBJ2-3; cdr3_aa: CASSPLAGGADTQYF
v_call: TRBV4-1; j_call: TRBJ2-3; cdr3_aa: CASSRTGGSTDTQYF
v_call: TRBV25-1; j_call: TRBJ2-1; cdr3_aa: CASSGQGVRGNEQFF
v_call: TRBV5-4; j_call: TRBJ1-1; cdr3_aa: CASSLGQGGMNTEAFF
v_call: TRBV28; j_call: TRBJ1-2; cdr3_aa: CASSFGGYGYTF
v_call: TRBV10-1; j_call: TRBJ2-7; cdr3_aa: CASSDGTGGRYEQYF
v_call: TRBV15; j_call: TRBJ1-2; cdr3_aa: CATSQDRDGYGYTF
v_call: TRBV19; j_call: TRBJ1-2; cdr3_aa: CASSVGQGIDYGYTF
v_call: TRBV11-2; j_call: TRBJ2-7; cdr3_aa: CASSLQVSYEQYF
v_call: TRBV2; j_call: TRBJ2-1; cdr3_aa: CASKGFAGVSNEQFF
v_call: TRBV24-1; j_call: .; cdr3_aa: CATSETGTGTSNEQFF
v_call: TRBV7-6; j_call: TRBJ2-3; cdr3_aa: CASSSAMALAGARDTQYF
v_call: TRBV7-2; j_call: TRBJ1-1; cdr3_aa: CASSLEQGRGTTEAFF
v_call: TRBV28; j_call: TRBJ2-7; cdr3_aa: CASSHIRGSAFEQYF
v_call: TRBV12-3/TRBV12-4; j_call: TRBJ1-1; cdr3_aa: CASSLILEAFF
v_call: TRBV5-5; j_call: TRBJ2-1; cdr3_aa: CASSLLARYNEQFF
v_call: TRBV5-4; j_call: TRBJ2-3; cdr3_aa: CASSPGLAGFRGTDTQYF
v_call: TRBV28; j_call: TRBJ2-1; cdr3_aa: CAVGTSGFYNEQFF
v_call: TRBV28; j_call: TRBJ1-2; cdr3_aa: CASSSSSESARGYTF
v_call: TRBV7-2; j_call: TRBJ2-7; cdr3_aa: CASSLAVAGPGAKPNYEQYF
v_call: TRBV15; j_call: TRBJ2-1; cdr3_aa: CATSGTGVNEQFF
v_call: TRBV7-9; j_call: TRBJ1-6; cdr3_aa: CASSLGQIGSPLHF
v_call: TRBV28; j_call: TRBJ2-7; cdr3_aa: CASSLPSGRNYEQYF
v_call: TRBV27; j_call: TRBJ1-5; cdr3_aa: CASSLAHGTAAFLSNQPQHF
v_call: TRBV11-2; j_call: TRBJ2-7; cdr3_aa: CASSTDRRLSYEQYF
v_call: TRBV2; j_call: TRBJ2-2; cdr3_aa: CASSEPGHFNTGELFF
v_call: TRBV30; j_call: TRBJ1-1; cdr3_aa: CAWSGFDGRSGAEAFF
v_call: TRBV2; j_call: TRBJ1-1; cdr3_aa: CASREYDSLNTEAFF
v_call: TRBV14; j_call: TRBJ1-1; cdr3_aa: CASSQVGTEAFF
v_call: TRBV2; j_call: TRBJ1-5; cdr3_aa: CASSAPPGTGGILGQPQHF
v_call: TRBV7-2; j_call: TRBJ2-3; cdr3_aa: CASSSTRTSGTDTQYF
v_call: TRBV12-3/TRBV12-4; j_call: TRBJ2-7; cdr3_aa: CASSSDSYEQYF
v_call: TRBV4-1; j_call: TRBJ2-7; cdr3_aa: CASSQSSGGTYEQYF
v_call: TRBV12-5; j_call: TRBJ2-1; cdr3_aa: CASGQLEGVLNEQFF
v_call: TRBV5-4; j_call: TRBJ2-1; cdr3_aa: CASSLSLPALDEQFF
v_call: TRBV30; j_call: TRBJ1-4; cdr3_aa: CAWNLDRELFF
v_call: TRBV5-1; j_call: TRBJ1-1; cdr3_aa: CASSVSQGSMNTEAFF
v_call: TRBV9; j_call: TRBJ1-3; cdr3_aa: CASSPLTPLSGNTIYF
v_call: TRBV27; j_call: TRBJ2-1; cdr3_aa: CASSLGLAGENEQFF
v_call: TRBV30; j_call: TRBJ2-7; cdr3_aa: CAWSRQGPPSYEQYF
v_call: TRBV9; j_call: TRBJ1-2; cdr3_aa: CASSAGFGYGYTF
v_call: TRBV7-2; j_call: TRBJ2-1; cdr3_aa: CASSWTSGDYNEQFF
v_call: TRBV5-4; j_call: TRBJ2-3; cdr3_aa: CASSPGTSGTDTQYF